One sample yielded the 28 T cell receptor beta chains listed below, sequenced in a study of blood T cell repertoires in COVID-19. Produced via immunoSEQ multiplex PCR; TCRdb's table is partial and in-frame only. The sample consists of fewer than 250,000 clones, around nine tenths of them appearing once. Sequenced: peripheral blood. The receptors come from a woman aged 55-69 years with acute or convalescent COVID-19.

The gene calls are TRBV24-1 and TRBJ2-1; 8 bases match TRBD1. Germline V gene lookup returns CDR1 KGHDR and CDR2 SFDVKD. This CDR3 is 17 amino acids long. J gave up 9 bases and V 4 bases, and 16 bases lay outside the gene matches. The CDR3 DNA sequence: TGTGCCACCAGTGACCCCGGACAGGGTCCCACCAGTACTGAGCAGTTCTTC. Encoded protein: CATSDPGQGPTSTEQFF.

V gene TRBV6-2 or TRBV6-3 combines with J gene TRBJ2-7; 10 nucleotides agree with TRBD2. The CDR3 contains 16 residues. The V gene end was trimmed by 6 bases and the J gene end by 6 bases; junction bases not matched to a gene: 14. Germline CDR1 MNHEY, CDR2 SVGEGT. The CDR3 DNA reads as TGTGCCAGCAGCCGGTTCGCCTCTAGCGGGAGTGGCGAGCAGTACTTC. Translation gives CASSRFASSGSGEQYF.

The chain employs TRBV18 and TRBJ2-7; weak D call: TRBD2 (6 bases). CDR1 KGHSH and CDR2 LQKENI come from the germline V gene. The CDR3 is made up of 14 amino acids. V was trimmed by 6 bases and J by 1 base, leaving 13 bases between them. As DNA, the CDR3 is TGTGCCAGCTCCCGCGGCCGGGAGTCCTACGAGCAGTACTTC. The encoded protein is CASSRGRESYEQYF.

The chain is built from TRBV19 and TRBJ2-1; TRBD2 agrees at 8 bases. Unmatched junction bases numbered 4, after V lost 5 bases and J lost 1 base. The CDR3 length is 15 residues. Per the germline V gene, CDR1 is LNHDA and CDR2 is SQIVND (reference sequence). The CDR3 coding sequence is TGTGCCAGTAGTGCCCCGGGGGGGTCCTACAATGAGCAGTTCTTC. Its translation: CASSAPGGSYNEQFF.

The chain links TRBV20-1 to TRBJ1-1, with no clear D. There are 13 residues in the CDR3. Germline CDR1 reads DFQATT; CDR2 reads SNEGSKA (reference sequence). The germline V and J ends were trimmed by 3 bases and 1 base, with 9 bases remaining between them. DNA of the CDR3: TGCAGTGCTAGTCAGTTTCGGAACACTGAAGCTTTCTTT. Residues: CSASQFRNTEAFF.

This chain joins TRBV7-2 and TRBJ1-4; maybe TRBD1 (6 bases). The germline V gene has CDR1 SGHTA and CDR2 FQGNSA. This CDR3 is 14 amino acids long. The ends were cut back, 8 bases at V and 8 bases at J, with 18 bases in the middle. CDR3 sequence: CASAVGGAGEKLFF. The CDR3 DNA reads TGTGCCAGCGCCGTCGGGGGGGCTGGGGAAAAACTGTTTTTT.

This rearrangement joins TRBV19 to TRBJ1-5; no clear D gene. V lost 5 bases and J 3 bases, leaving 14 bases between the germline ends. This CDR3 has 15 residues. Germline V lookup: CDR1 LNHDA, CDR2 SQIVND (reference sequence). This CDR3 is CASSSQGGDNQPQHF. For the CDR3, the DNA is TGTGCCAGTAGTTCGCAAGGAGGAGACAATCAGCCCCAGCATTTT.

The J gene is TRBJ1-6, the V gene TRBV10-3; D is ambiguous. The CDR3 is 15 amino acids. In germline, CDR1 is ENHRY, CDR2 SYGVKD. V gave up 0 bases and J gave up 10 bases, with 13 bases separating them. CDR3 protein: CAISESRGGYSPLHF. CDR3 nucleotides: TGTGCCATCAGTGAGTCCAGAGGCGGGTACTCACCCCTCCACTTT.

This clone was counted a single time. The chain is built from TRBV19 and TRBJ2-2; D may be TRBD2 (6 bases). Trimming left V 6 bases short and J 4 bases short, with 9 bases between. Germline CDR1 and CDR2: LNHDA and SQIVND (reference sequence). This CDR3 is built from 13 residues. CDR3 residues: CASRLGGTGELFF. CDR3 nucleotides: TGTGCCAGTAGATTGGGGGGCACCGGGGAGCTGTTTTTT.

Ten or more counts support this clone. J is TRBJ1-3 and V is TRBV5-6; D call uncertain. The CDR3 covers 14 residues. CDR1 and CDR2 (germline): SGHDT, YYEEEE. The germline V and J ends were trimmed by 0 bases and 6 bases, with 10 bases remaining between them. CDR3 loop: CASSLGLGENTIYF. DNA of the CDR3: TGTGCCAGCAGCTTGGGACTCGGCGAAAACACCATATATTTT. The complete variable domain, with remaining parts taken from reference TRBV5-6 and TRBJ1-3, reads DAGVTQSPTHLIKTRGQQVTLRCSPKSGHDTVSWYQQALGQGPQFIFQYYEEEERQRGNFPDRFSGHQFPNYSSELNVNALLLGDSALYLCASSLGLGENTIYFGEGSWLTVV.

This clone has a handful of counts. The rearrangement joins TRBV27 to TRBJ1-6; D is ambiguous. The CDR3 is 16 amino acids. Looked up from germline, CDR1 is MNHEY and CDR2 is SMNVEV (reference sequence). V shed 6 bases and J shed 0 bases, with 12 bases lying between them. The CDR3 protein is CASRSLVSSYNSPLHF. CDR3 nucleotides: TGTGCCAGCAGATCTCTTGTGAGCTCCTATAATTCACCCCTCCACTTT.

The chain recombines TRBV6-6 with TRBJ2-5, with 7 bases matching TRBD1. Per the germline V gene, CDR1 is MNHNY and CDR2 is SVGAGI (reference sequence). V shed 6 bases, J shed 1 base, and the junction held 8 bases outside the gene matches. The CDR3 covers 15 residues. The CDR3 is CASRPSGGGQETQYF. The CDR3 bases are TGTGCCAGCAGACCTTCAGGGGGTGGCCAAGAGACCCAGTACTTC.

The V and J genes are TRBV6-5 and TRBJ2-4; TRBD1 is a possible D gene (5 bases). Germline lookup yields CDR1 MNHEY and CDR2 SVGAGI. This CDR3 comprises 13 residues. V dropped 6 bases and J dropped 10 bases, with 16 bases sitting between them. In DNA, the CDR3 is TGTGCCAGCAGCGTAGTTAGACAGCATATTCAGTACTTC. Protein: CASSVVRQHIQYF.

In its sample, this clone was seen once. The rearrangement uses TRBV21-1 and TRBJ2-7; the D call of TRBD1 is as the table states it, not checked on the DNA. TRBV21-1 is a known pseudogene. The CDR3 length is 18 residues. The CDR3 DNA follows: TGTGCCAGCAGCAAAATAAACAAAAGACAGGCTAGCTCCTACGAGCAGTACTTC. As protein: CASSKINKRQASSYEQYF.

The chain links TRBV30 to TRBJ1-2, with D unresolved. The CDR3 covers 12 residues. The V and J ends lost 2 bases and 6 bases respectively, with 10 bases between them. Germline V CDR1 and CDR2: GTSNPN, SVGIG (reference sequence). CDR3 sequence (DNA): TGTGCCTGGAGTCGCCAGGCGAATGGCTACACCTTC. Protein sequence: CAWSRQANGYTF.

This clone was seen a single time. The gene calls are TRBV5-8 and TRBJ2-2, with 14 nucleotides matching TRBD2. V was pared by 4 bases and J by 5 bases, with 7 bases of the junction left unmatched. The CDR3 totals 17 residues. Germline loops: CDR1 SGHTS, CDR2 YDEGEE. The CDR3 DNA sequence: TGTGCCAGCAGCCTCGGGACTAGCGGGAGTAGAACCGGGGAGCTGTTTTTT. Translation gives CASSLGTSGSRTGELFF.

V gene TRBV6-1 combines with J gene TRBJ1-2; D is uncertain. Germline V gene lookup returns CDR1 MNHNS and CDR2 SASEGT. Trimming cost V 1 base and J 4 bases, with 7 bases left between them. The CDR3 covers 13 residues. CDR3 DNA sequence: TGTGCCAGCAGTGAAGGGCCCTTCTATGGCTACACCTTC. Translated: CASSEGPFYGYTF.

In DNA form, the CDR3 reads TGTGCCAGCAGTTTCAGGGGATCTAACTATGGCTACACCTTC. This codes for CASSFRGSNYGYTF. This sequence joins TRBV28 and TRBJ1-2; possibly TRBD1 for D (6 bases). Trimming cost V 3 bases and J 0 bases, with 8 bases left between them. Germline CDR1 and CDR2: MDHEN and SYDVKM. This CDR3 contains 14 residues.

This clone was seen once. The chain carries TRBV7-9 and TRBJ2-7; D might be TRBD1 (6 bases). V was shortened by 4 bases and J by 5 bases, with 12 bases between the two germline ends. The CDR3 is 13 residues long. The germline V gene encodes CDR1 SEHNR and CDR2 FQNEAQ (reference sequence). Here the CDR3 DNA reads TGTGCCAGCAGCTACGGGACATACAACGAGCAGTACTTC. Its translation is CASSYGTYNEQYF.

This clone has just a few counts. The chain is built from TRBV6-5 and TRBJ1-2; D may be TRBD1 (6 bases). V was clipped by 2 bases and J by 0 bases, with 13 bases between them. CDR3 length equals 16 residues. The V gene's germline CDR1 is MNHEY and CDR2 SVGAGI. The CDR3 region has the DNA TGTGCCAGCAGTTACCTCTCGACAGGTTCTAACTATGGCTACACCTTC. Translated: CASSYLSTGSNYGYTF.

The chain is built from TRBV30 and TRBJ2-7, with 9 nucleotides matching TRBD1. V trimming: 3 bases; J trimming: 4 bases; junction bases outside the gene matches: 7. Germline CDR1 reads GTSNPN; CDR2 reads SVGIG (reference sequence). The CDR3 has 14 residues. CDR3 in DNA: TGTGCCTGGAGCCGTCGACAGGGGGATTACGAGCAGTACTTC. Translation gives CAWSRRQGDYEQYF.

This clone was detected a few times. V gene TRBV19 combines with J gene TRBJ1-5; 12 nucleotides agree with TRBD1. The V segment lost 7 bases and the J segment 1 base; nucleotides outside the gene matches: 14. The CDR3 has 19 residues. The germline V gene has CDR1 LNHDA and CDR2 SQIVND (reference sequence). DNA for the CDR3: TGTGCCAGTACCGGCGGCCTCGGGACAGGGGGCCGGAGCAATCAGCCCCAGCATTTT. Amino acids: CASTGGLGTGGRSNQPQHF.

The V and J genes are TRBV28 and TRBJ1-5; D not resolved. The germline V gene encodes CDR1 MDHEN and CDR2 SYDVKM. The CDR3 totals 14 residues. V gave up 5 bases and J gave up 9 bases, with 17 bases separating them. In DNA form, the CDR3 reads TGTGCCAGCAGTCAGGACCGCCTCGAGGGGCCCCAGCATTTT. This sequence encodes CASSQDRLEGPQHF.

The V and J genes are TRBV5-1 and TRBJ1-1; D remains ambiguous. This CDR3 has 17 residues. V was shortened by 4 bases and J by 1 base, with 20 bases between the two germline ends. Germline V gene lookup returns CDR1 SGHRS and CDR2 YFSETQ. The CDR3 spells CASSPRPRFGSNTEAFF. The CDR3, as DNA: TGCGCCAGCAGCCCGCGTCCCCGGTTCGGGTCGAACACTGAAGCTTTCTTT.

The V and J genes are TRBV6-6 and TRBJ1-1; 7 positions match TRBD1. J was trimmed by 3 bases and V by 10 bases; bases with no gene match: 11. This CDR3 has 14 residues. Germline CDR1 is MNHNY and CDR2 is SVGAGI (reference sequence). DNA for the CDR3: TGTGCCACCGGGCAACAGGGGCATGACACTGAAGCTTTCTTT. Translated, it gives CATGQQGHDTEAFF.

This chain joins TRBV4-1 and TRBJ2-7; D gene ambiguous. Trimming pared 1 base from V and 4 bases from J, leaving 5 bases between. The CDR3 loop spans 12 amino acids. Germline values: CDR1 MGHRA, CDR2 YSYEKL. For the CDR3, the DNA is TGCGCCAGCAGCCAAGGACTTTACGAGCAGTACTTC. Translated, it gives CASSQGLYEQYF.

The rearrangement links TRBV19 to TRBJ1-3; D gene ambiguous. Trimming removed 9 bases at V and 0 bases at J, with 12 bases between. This CDR3 region has 14 residues. Germline V lookup: CDR1 LNHDA, CDR2 SQIVND (reference sequence). The CDR3 region has the DNA TGTGCCAGCGCCCTCAGGTCCTCTGGAAACACCATATATTTT. Protein: CASALRSSGNTIYF.

A single count supports this clone. The genes are TRBV5-6 and TRBJ1-2; 11 nucleotides agree with TRBD1. Trimming at V came to 5 bases and at J to 12 bases, leaving 9 bases not matched to a gene. Germline V gene lookup returns CDR1 SGHDT and CDR2 YYEEEE. CDR3 length: 13 residues. The CDR3 protein is CASRWGQGEADTF. The CDR3 nucleotides read TGTGCCAGCAGATGGGGACAGGGGGAAGCGGACACCTTC.